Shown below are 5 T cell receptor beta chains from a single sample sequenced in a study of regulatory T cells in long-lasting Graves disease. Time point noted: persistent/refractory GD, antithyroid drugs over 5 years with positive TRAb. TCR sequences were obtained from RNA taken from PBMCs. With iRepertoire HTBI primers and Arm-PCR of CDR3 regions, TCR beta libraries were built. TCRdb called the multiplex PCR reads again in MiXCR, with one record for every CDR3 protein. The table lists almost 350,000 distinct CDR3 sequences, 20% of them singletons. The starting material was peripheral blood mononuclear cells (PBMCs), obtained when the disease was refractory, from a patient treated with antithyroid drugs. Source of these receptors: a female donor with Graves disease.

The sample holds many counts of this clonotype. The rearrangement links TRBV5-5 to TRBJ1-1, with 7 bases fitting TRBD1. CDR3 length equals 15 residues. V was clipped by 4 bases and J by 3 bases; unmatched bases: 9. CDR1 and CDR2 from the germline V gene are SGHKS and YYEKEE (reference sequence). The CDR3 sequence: CASSRMFQGDTEAFF. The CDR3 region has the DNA TGTGCCAGCAGCCGAATGTTTCAGGGGGACACTGAAGCTTTCTTT.

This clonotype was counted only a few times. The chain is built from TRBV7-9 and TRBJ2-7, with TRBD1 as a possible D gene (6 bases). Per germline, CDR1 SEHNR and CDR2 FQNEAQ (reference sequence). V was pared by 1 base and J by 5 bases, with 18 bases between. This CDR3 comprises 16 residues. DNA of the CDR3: TGTGCCAGCAGCTTAGGGCGTGGGGGCCAGGCTAACGAGCAGTACTTC. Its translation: CASSLGRGGQANEQYF.

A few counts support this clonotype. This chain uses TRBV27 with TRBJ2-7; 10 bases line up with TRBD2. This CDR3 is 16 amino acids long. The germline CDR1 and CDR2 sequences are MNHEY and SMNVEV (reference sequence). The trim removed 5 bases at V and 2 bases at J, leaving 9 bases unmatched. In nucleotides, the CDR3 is TGTGCCAGCAGTGCCTCCCGGAGCGGGGGGGCCTACGAGCAGTACTTC. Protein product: CASSASRSGGAYEQYF.

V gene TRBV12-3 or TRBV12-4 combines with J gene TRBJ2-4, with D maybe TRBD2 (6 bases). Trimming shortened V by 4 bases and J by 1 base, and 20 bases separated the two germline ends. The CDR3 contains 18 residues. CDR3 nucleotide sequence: TGTGCCAGCAGTTACCCGCAAACTAGCATGGGGGCCAAAAACATTCAGTACTTC. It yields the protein CASSYPQTSMGAKNIQYF.

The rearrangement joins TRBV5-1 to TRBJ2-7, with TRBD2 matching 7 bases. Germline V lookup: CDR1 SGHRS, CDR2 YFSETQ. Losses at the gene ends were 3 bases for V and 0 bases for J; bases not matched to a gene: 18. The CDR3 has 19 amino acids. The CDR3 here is CASSSSLPGLRQSSYEQYF. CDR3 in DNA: TGCGCCAGCAGCTCAAGCCTACCGGGACTAAGACAGAGCTCCTACGAGCAGTACTTC.